Presented here are 23 T cell receptor beta chains from one specimen sequenced in a study of Graves' ophthalmopathy and Graves' hyperthyroidism. TCR beta CDR3 amplification used RNA transcripts. First-round RT-PCR used HTBI primers; second-round multiplex PCR followed. TCRdb reprocessed the multiplex PCR reads via MiXCR and lists one record per CDR3 protein. The sample consists of 1 million to 1.3 million distinct CDR3 sequences, less than 45% of them appearing once. The sample comprised peripheral blood or thyroid tissue (not recorded which). All receptors derive from an adult man with Graves' hyperthyroidism.

To note about this clonotype: The junction and the germline gene differ at one end; a read error may be behind it. The chain recombines TRBV11-2 with TRBJ1-1; D is unclear. The CDR3 sequence is 13 residues long. Germline V CDR1 and CDR2: SGHAT, FQNNGV. DNA of the CDR3: TGCGCCAGCAGCCAGGACCTGGGCACTGAAGCTCTCTTT. This codes for CASSQDLGTEALF. Based on the CDR3 plus reference TRBV11-2 and TRBJ1-1, the full variable domain is EAGVAQSPRYKIIEKRQSVAFWCNPISGHATLYWYQQILGQGPKLLIQFQNNGVVDDSQLPKDRFSAERLKGVDSTLKIQPAKLEDSAVYLCASSQDLGTEALFGQGTRLTVV.

On this clonotype itself: One end of the junction varies from germline; a read error may be responsible. The V and J genes are TRBV7-2 and TRBJ2-2, with D perhaps matching TRBD2 (5 bases). This CDR3 is 14 amino acids long. Germline CDR1 reads SGHTA; CDR2 reads FQGNSA. Here the CDR3 DNA reads TGTGCCAGCCGTAGGGAACCGAACACCGGGGAGCGGATCTTC. Translating it yields CASRREPNTGERIF.

A remark on this clonotype: This sequence may be a read error, since a much larger clone differs from it by one base. This chain uses TRBV7-2 with TRBJ2-7, with no clear D. V lost 5 bases to trimming and J lost 0 bases, with 20 bases between them. Germline CDR1 and CDR2: SGHTA and FQGNSA. The CDR3 runs 17 residues. The CDR3 DNA reads TGTGCCAGCAGCCCAGATGATTTGGGCATAAGCTCCTACGAGCAGTACTTC. As protein: CASSPDDLGISSYEQYF.

This clonotype has a handful of counts. For the CDR3, the DNA is TGTGCCAGCAGTCCCCGGGACACCACGTCCTACGAGCAGTACTTC. It translates to CASSPRDTTSYEQYF. V usage is TRBV12-3 or TRBV12-4 and J usage is TRBJ2-7; D possibly corresponds to TRBD1 (6 bases). CDR3 length equals 15 residues. The ends were cut back, 5 bases at V and 1 base at J, with 15 bases in the middle.

This clonotype has at least ten counts. This chain uses TRBV12-3 or TRBV12-4 with TRBJ1-2; TRBD1 is a possible D gene (5 bases). Trimming shortened V by 6 bases and J by 4 bases, and 15 bases separated the two germline ends. This CDR3 is built from 14 residues. Written as DNA, the CDR3 is TGTGCCAGCAGCCCGCCGGGACTCAGCTATGGCTACACCTTC. This encodes CASSPPGLSYGYTF.

This rearrangement joins TRBV5-1 to TRBJ1-3, with TRBD1 matching 8 bases. V lost 4 bases, J lost 0 bases, and 6 bases stayed unmatched. This CDR3 is built from 16 residues. CDR1 is SGHRS and CDR2 is YFSETQ in the germline V gene. CDR3 in DNA: TGCGCCAGCAGCCTGCGGACAGGGACCTCTGGAAACACCATATATTTT. Translated, it gives CASSLRTGTSGNTIYF.

Comment on this clonotype: With a much larger clone just one base away, this may be a read error. The chain links TRBV2 to TRBJ2-2, with D maybe TRBD1 (6 bases). This CDR3 comprises 15 residues. Germline V gene data show CDR1 as SNHLY and CDR2 as FYNNEI. Between the trimmed V and J ends, which lost 8 bases and 7 bases, there was a span of 20 bases. The CDR3 sequence: CASGTSGTSIGELFF. CDR3 in DNA: TGTGCCAGCGGTACCTCCGGGACATCTATCGGGGAGCTGTTTTTT.

This clonotype was recorded at least ten times. The chain employs TRBV15 and TRBJ1-5; no clear D gene. The CDR3 consists of 15 residues. Looked up from germline, CDR1 is LNHNV and CDR2 is YYDKDF (reference sequence). V was pared by 0 bases and J by 2 bases, with 8 bases between. Here the CDR3 reads CATSRERAGNQPQHF. The CDR3 nucleotides are TGTGCCACCAGCAGAGAAAGGGCAGGCAATCAGCCCCAGCATTTT.

This clonotype came up many times. The chain joins TRBV25-1 to TRBJ1-3; no firm D call. V was pared by 4 bases and J by 7 bases, with 14 bases between. The CDR3 totals 14 residues. Germline V gene sequence: CDR1 MGHDK, CDR2 SYGVNS. The CDR3 protein is CASSADGGRNTIYF. The CDR3, as DNA: TGTGCCAGCAGTGCTGACGGCGGGCGGAACACCATATATTTT.

This clonotype came up a few times. J is TRBJ2-5 and V is TRBV5-4; 14 bases match TRBD2. The CDR3 is 17 amino acids. The J segment lost 1 base and the V segment lost 4 bases, leaving 6 bases of the junction unmatched. Looked up from germline, CDR1 is SGHNT and CDR2 is YYREEE (reference sequence). CDR3 protein: CASSPGTSGGLQETQYF. CDR3 DNA sequence: TGTGCCAGCAGCCCTGGGACTAGCGGGGGCCTCCAAGAGACCCAGTACTTC. The whole variable domain, filled in from reference TRBV5-4 and TRBJ2-5, reads ETGVTQSPTHLIKTRGQQVTLRCSSQSGHNTVSWYQQALGQGPQFIFQYYREEENGRGNFPPRFSGLQFPNYSSELNVNALELDDSALYLCASSPGTSGGLQETQYFGPGTRLLVL.

This clonotype has at least ten counts. The chain is built from TRBV7-2 and TRBJ2-5; TRBD2 agrees at 9 bases. The CDR3 consists of 16 residues. The junction had 4 bases not matched to a gene; V was cut back by 0 bases and J by 2 bases. Germline CDR1 is SGHTA and CDR2 is FQGNSA. The chain's CDR3 is CASSLALAGGQETQYF. The CDR3 DNA is TGTGCCAGCAGCTTAGCCCTGGCGGGGGGGCAAGAGACCCAGTACTTC.

The rearrangement links TRBV7-2 to TRBJ2-2; 10 bases are shared with TRBD1. Losses at the gene ends were 3 bases for V and 4 bases for J; bases not matched to a gene: 2. CDR3 length: 15 residues. CDR1 SGHTA and CDR2 FQGNSA come from the germline V gene. The CDR3 bases are TGTGCCAGCAGCTTGACAGGGGGCGCCACCGGGGAGCTGTTTTTT. It yields the protein CASSLTGGATGELFF.

The rearrangement uses TRBV4-1 and TRBJ2-5; D gene ambiguous. The CDR3 is 14 amino acids. Trimming took 1 base from V and 3 from J, leaving 9 bases between them. Germline V gives CDR1 MGHRA, CDR2 YSYEKL. The CDR3 DNA sequence: TGCGCCAGCAGCCAAGTCTTAGGGAAAGAGACCCAGTACTTC. This translates into CASSQVLGKETQYF.

Comments on this clonotype: Mismatch with germline at one junction end may stem from a read error. The V gene is TRBV7-9, the J gene TRBJ2-7; D gene unclear. This CDR3 comprises 11 residues. Per the germline V gene, CDR1 is SEHNR and CDR2 is FQNEAQ (reference sequence). CDR3 residues: CAGSFHYEQYF. DNA for the CDR3: TGTGCCGGCAGCTTCCACTACGAGCAGTACTTC.

This clonotype was picked up many times. This chain uses TRBV5-8 with TRBJ2-7, with 11 bases lining up with TRBD1. Looked up from germline, CDR1 is SGHTS and CDR2 is YDEGEE. The length of the CDR3 is 14 residues. The trim removed 3 bases at V and 4 bases at J, leaving 3 bases unmatched. CDR3 sequence (DNA): TGTGCCAGCAGCTGGGGGACAGGGGGGTACGAGCAGTACTTC. It is translated as CASSWGTGGYEQYF. The full variable domain, completed using reference TRBV5-8 and TRBJ2-7, is EAGVTQSPTHLIKTRGQQATLRCSPISGHTSVYWYQQALGLGLQFLLWYDEGEERNRGNFPPRFSGRQFPNYSSELNVNALELEDSALYLCASSWGTGGYEQYFGPGTRLTVT.

The gene calls are TRBV7-9 and TRBJ2-7; 11 positions agree with TRBD2. The J segment lost 0 bases and the V segment lost 7 bases, leaving 5 bases of the junction unmatched. The V gene's germline CDR1 is SEHNR and CDR2 FQNEAQ (reference sequence). CDR3 length: 15 residues. The CDR3 DNA sequence: TGTGCCAGCACCACCGGGACTAGCGGCTCCTACGAGCAGTACTTC. It codes for CASTTGTSGSYEQYF.

This clonotype occurred many times. J is TRBJ1-3 and V is TRBV9; 7 bases line up with TRBD1. The CDR3 sequence is 15 residues long. The germline V gene has CDR1 SGDLS and CDR2 YYNGEE. J was trimmed by 1 base and V by 3 bases; bases with no gene match: 4. The CDR3 spells CASSALQGSGNTIYF. CDR3 coding DNA: TGTGCCAGCAGCGCACTACAGGGGTCTGGAAACACCATATATTTT.

There are many counts of this clonotype. The rearrangement joins TRBV7-2 to TRBJ1-2, with D hard to call. CDR1 and CDR2 from the germline V gene are SGHTA and FQGNSA. The CDR3 loop spans 13 amino acids. V lost 2 bases, J lost 5 bases, and 9 bases lay in between. CDR3 residues: CASSLTSGYGYTF. CDR3 sequence (DNA): TGTGCCAGCAGCTTAACTTCGGGTTATGGCTACACCTTC.

The rearrangement links TRBV29-1 to TRBJ2-7, with D maybe TRBD1 (6 bases). The CDR3 sequence is 13 residues long. Per germline, CDR1 SQVTM and CDR2 ANQGSEA. V was cut by 4 bases and J by 7 bases, with 17 bases left in between. The CDR3 DNA sequence: TGCAGCGTTGCCTTTTCAGGGGTGGGGGAGCAGTACTTC. As protein: CSVAFSGVGEQYF.

This clonotype was seen many times. This chain uses TRBV20-1 with TRBJ1-1; 7 nucleotides match TRBD1. Germline-derived CDR1 and CDR2 are DFQATT and SNEGSKA (reference sequence). The CDR3 spans 13 residues. Trimming took 5 bases from V and 1 from J; bases not matched to a gene: 4. The CDR3 DNA is TGCAGTGCTCCTCGGACAGGGAACACTGAAGCTTTCTTT. This codes for CSAPRTGNTEAFF.

Here the CDR3 reads CASSSSAGGETQYF. The CDR3 DNA reads as TGTGCCAGCAGCTCCTCGGCGGGAGGAGAGACCCAGTACTTC. The chain employs TRBV5-5 and TRBJ2-5, with 8 bases fitting TRBD2. Germline V lookup: CDR1 SGHKS, CDR2 YYEKEE (reference sequence). V was pared by 3 bases and J by 4 bases, with 5 bases of the junction left unmatched. The CDR3 has 14 amino acids.

A few counts support this clonotype. This chain uses TRBV7-9 with TRBJ1-2; D is ambiguous. The CDR3 covers 18 residues. V was trimmed by 5 bases and J by 0 bases, leaving 22 bases between them. CDR1 and CDR2 from the germline V gene are SEHNR and FQNEAQ (reference sequence). The CDR3 sequence: CASSPKEGLPAANYGYTF. CDR3 coding DNA: TGTGCCAGCAGCCCCAAGGAGGGCCTACCGGCAGCTAACTATGGCTACACCTTC.

CDR3 sequence (DNA): TGTGCCAGCAGCTTCCCCGGGACAGGGGGGATCTCGTCACCCCTCCACTTT. It yields the protein CASSFPGTGGISSPLHF. The chain links TRBV9 to TRBJ1-6, with 11 positions matching TRBD1. V dropped 4 bases and J dropped 10; count of bases not matched to a gene: 13. Germline V gene sequence: CDR1 SGDLS, CDR2 YYNGEE. This CDR3 is built from 17 residues.